This T cell receptor (beta chain) was recovered during a study of blood T cells in healthy people across ages (dated by TCRdb to the mid-2010s). Describing the broader study: In model experiments, roughly one uniquely barcoded TCR beta cDNA molecule per two T cells was captured by template switching. To track age-related changes in TCR beta repertoire diversity, the study relied on deep sequencing normalized with unique cDNA molecular identifiers. Four age groups were formed from the donors: young (average 16 years), middle-aged (around 41), aged (under 70) and long-lived (less than 85). To avoid experimental bias, donors of different ages were distributed randomly across sequencing lanes. For two donors (one aged 18 to 30 and one aged 80 or older), the study analyzed two additional independent replicas of 1 million unique cDNA reads from the same blood draw. What the authors observed across the whole study: Conclusive comparison of naive and antigen-experienced compartments was prevented by the profiling of bulk unsorted PBMCs. As age increased, observed TCR beta diversity per million T cells dropped in a roughly linear way, and a significant reduction was already evident by age approximately 40. The CMV infection status of donors was not known, potentially confounding age-related changes in expanded clonotypes. The percentage of naive T cells measured by flow cytometry correlated strongly with observed TCR beta diversity. Total diversity estimates from one million sequenced T cells were considered lower bounds and underestimates. The long-lived group showed more naive CD4+ T cells, fewer expanded clones and increased TCR diversity than the aged group, suggesting age selection.

Library preparation used 5' RACE. TCRdb shows the sequencer as Illumina HiSeq 2500. A second PCR of roughly 7 to 11 cycles was performed with a sample-barcoded 5' primer and a J-beta primer mix. A template-switch 5' adaptor carrying 12 random nucleotides introduced a unique molecular identifier onto each TCR beta cDNA molecule. Each sample yielded at least 2.5 million CDR3-containing paired-end reads. First-strand cDNA was synthesized from all RNA with the Mint cDNA synthesis kit, primed by a TRBC-specific oligonucleotide. Following uracil-DNA glycosylase treatment, a first 18-cycle PCR with universal primers M1SS and BC2_uni_R was performed on all cDNA. The study's own analysis went as follows. Each sample was normalized by randomly selecting 1 million high-quality reads, each carrying a distinct molecular identifier. Instead of being binned into consensus sequences, reads with shared molecular identifiers were discarded. MiTCR, run with a Q25 quality threshold and the strictest error-elimination algorithm, handled CDR3 identification, clonotype clustering and error correction. A nonparametric unseen species model with Euler transformation was used to estimate a lower bound on total TCR beta diversity. TCRdb's own reprocessing of the public reads used fastp at Q25 and MiXCR and kept productive beta chains. Each CDR3 protein appears once, grouped with its most common genes and DNA. For this entry, the V and J calls and clone size follow TCRdb and not the study's own pipeline. The sample table holds roughly 1,700,000 distinct CDR3 sequences, of which roughly 27% were seen once. More than 6% of the sample is taken by the ten largest.

The approximately 39 donors, aged 6 to 90 years, were systemically healthy Caucasian individuals from Russia. Around 9.8 milliliters of peripheral blood were collected from each donor into EDTA-treated Vacutainer tubes. Ficoll-Paque density-gradient centrifugation was used to isolate PBMCs, with at least 7 million per sample. Trizol reagent was used to extract total RNA from PBMCs, with at least 6 micrograms per sample. For every donor, flow cytometry on a PBMC aliquot measured the percentage of naive CD45RAhigh/CD27high T cells. The CDR3 goes from the cysteine to the phenylalanine over 14 residues. Kept here is only the CDR3 DNA, which spans 42 bases and is read in frame from base 1. V is shortened by 4 bases, J by 8 bases, and the region joining them spans 14 bases. As encoded in the germline V gene (reference sequence), CDR1 is SEHNR while CDR2 is FQNEAQ. Comments on this clonotype: The antigen it recognizes is unknown. No clone much larger than this one lies a single base away; base qualities are absent.

The specimen sequenced was blood. Recombination linked TRBV7-9 to TRBJ1-4; no D gene is confidently identified. The TCR sequence derives from a woman in her 30s in good health. The sequence in DNA is TGTGCCAGCAGCTCGGACGCCCTAGCGGAAAAACTGTTTTTT. It translates as CASSSDALAEKLFF.